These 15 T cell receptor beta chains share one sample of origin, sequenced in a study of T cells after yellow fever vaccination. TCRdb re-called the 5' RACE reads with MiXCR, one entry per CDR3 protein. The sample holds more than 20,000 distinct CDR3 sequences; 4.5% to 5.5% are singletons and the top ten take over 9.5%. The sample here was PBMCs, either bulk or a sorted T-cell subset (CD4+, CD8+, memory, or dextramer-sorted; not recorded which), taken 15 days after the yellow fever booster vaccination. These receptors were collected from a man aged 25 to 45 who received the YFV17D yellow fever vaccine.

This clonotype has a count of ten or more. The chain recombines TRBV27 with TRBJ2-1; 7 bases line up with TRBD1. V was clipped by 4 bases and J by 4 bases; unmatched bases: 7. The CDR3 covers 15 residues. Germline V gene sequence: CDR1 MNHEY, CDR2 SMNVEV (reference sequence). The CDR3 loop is CASSYKGQLYNEQFF. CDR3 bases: TGTGCCAGCAGTTATAAGGGACAGCTTTACAATGAGCAGTTCTTC.

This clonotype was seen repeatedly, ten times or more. In nucleotides, the CDR3 is TGCAGTGCTCCCTTGACTAGCGGGAGTTATGAGCAGTTCTTC. Translation gives CSAPLTSGSYEQFF. The rearrangement joins TRBV20-1 to TRBJ2-1; TRBD2 matches 12 bases. Germline V gene lookup returns CDR1 DFQATT and CDR2 SNEGSKA (reference sequence). The V gene end was trimmed by 5 bases and the J gene end by 8 bases; junction bases not matched to a gene: 7. CDR3 length: 14 amino acids.

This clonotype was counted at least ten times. The CDR3 reads CASSSLRDRDEKLFF. CDR3 DNA: TGTGCCAGCAGTTCACTAAGGGACAGGGATGAAAAACTGTTTTTT. The V gene is TRBV28, the J gene TRBJ1-4; 9 bases align to TRBD1. The length of the CDR3 is 15 residues. Germline CDR1 reads MDHEN; CDR2 reads SYDVKM. The V segment lost 4 bases and the J segment 6 bases; nucleotides outside the gene matches: 6. The variable domain in full, with the rest retrieved from reference TRBV28 and TRBJ1-4, is DVKVTQSSRYLVKRTGEKVFLECVQDMDHENMFWYRQDPGLGLRLIYFSYDVKMKEKGDIPEGYSVSREKKERFSLILESASTNQTSMYLCASSSLRDRDEKLFFGSGTQLSVL.

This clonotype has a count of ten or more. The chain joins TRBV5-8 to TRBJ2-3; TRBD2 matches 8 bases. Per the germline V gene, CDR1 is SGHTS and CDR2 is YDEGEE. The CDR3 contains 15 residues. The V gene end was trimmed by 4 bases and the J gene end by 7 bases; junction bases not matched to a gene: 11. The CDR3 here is CASSPSAGTRNTQYF. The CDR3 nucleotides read TGTGCCAGCAGCCCCTCTGCCGGGACTAGGAATACGCAGTATTTT.

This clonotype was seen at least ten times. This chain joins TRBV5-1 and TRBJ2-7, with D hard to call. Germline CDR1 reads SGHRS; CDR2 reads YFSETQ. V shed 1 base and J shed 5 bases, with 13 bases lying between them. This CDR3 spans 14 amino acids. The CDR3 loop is CASSLYSPADEQYF. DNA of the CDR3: TGCGCCAGCAGCTTGTACTCCCCCGCGGACGAGCAGTACTTC.

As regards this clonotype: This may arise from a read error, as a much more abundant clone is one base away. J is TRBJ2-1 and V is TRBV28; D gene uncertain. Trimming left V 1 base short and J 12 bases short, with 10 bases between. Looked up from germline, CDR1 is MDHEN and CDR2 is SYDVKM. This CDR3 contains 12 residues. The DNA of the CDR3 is TGTGCCAGCAGTTTATTTGACATGACGCAGTTCTTC. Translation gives CASSLFDMTQFF.

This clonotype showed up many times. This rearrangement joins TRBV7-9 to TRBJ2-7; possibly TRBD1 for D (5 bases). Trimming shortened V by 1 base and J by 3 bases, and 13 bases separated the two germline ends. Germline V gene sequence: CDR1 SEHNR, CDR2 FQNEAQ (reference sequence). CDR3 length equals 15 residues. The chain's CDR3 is CASSLEGPGYYEQYF. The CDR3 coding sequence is TGTGCCAGCAGCTTAGAAGGGCCAGGGTACTACGAGCAGTACTTC.

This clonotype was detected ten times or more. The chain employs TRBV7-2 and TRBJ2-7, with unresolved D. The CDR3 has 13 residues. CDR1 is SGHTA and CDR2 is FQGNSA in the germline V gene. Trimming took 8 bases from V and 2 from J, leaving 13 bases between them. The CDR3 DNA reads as TGTGCCAGCGGCAACCCCTCTACCTACGAGCAGTACTTC. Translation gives CASGNPSTYEQYF.

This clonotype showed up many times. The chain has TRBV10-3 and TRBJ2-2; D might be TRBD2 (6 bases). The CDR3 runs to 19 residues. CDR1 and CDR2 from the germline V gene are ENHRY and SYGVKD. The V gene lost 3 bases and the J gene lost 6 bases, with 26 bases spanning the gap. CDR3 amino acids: CAISDGTANTRGLSGELFF. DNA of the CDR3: TGTGCCATCAGTGATGGGACTGCAAATACTCGTGGGCTATCCGGGGAGCTGTTTTTT.

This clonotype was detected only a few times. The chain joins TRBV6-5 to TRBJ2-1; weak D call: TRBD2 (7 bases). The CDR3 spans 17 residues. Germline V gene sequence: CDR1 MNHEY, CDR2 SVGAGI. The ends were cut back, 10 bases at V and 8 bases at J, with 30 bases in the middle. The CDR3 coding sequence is TGTGCCACGTTAAGGGGGGGAACTGCCACTAGGGTGGATGAGCAGTTCTTC. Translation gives CATLRGGTATRVDEQFF.

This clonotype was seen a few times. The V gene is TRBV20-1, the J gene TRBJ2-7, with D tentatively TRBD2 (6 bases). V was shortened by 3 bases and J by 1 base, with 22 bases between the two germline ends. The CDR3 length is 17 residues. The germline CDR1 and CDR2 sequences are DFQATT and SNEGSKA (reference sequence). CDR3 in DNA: TGCAGTGCTAGGGGTGGTTATTTAGCGGCCAAATCCTACGAGCAGTACTTC. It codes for CSARGGYLAAKSYEQYF.

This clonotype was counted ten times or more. CDR3 DNA: TGCAGTGCCAACTCGGAGTGGATCACTGAAGCTTTCTTT. Its protein is CSANSEWITEAFF. The chain couples TRBV20-1 to TRBJ1-1; no clear D. The CDR3 is 13 residues long. Trimming took off 6 bases at V and 4 bases at J, with 15 bases between the two ends. CDR1 is DFQATT, CDR2 SNEGSKA, per germline (reference sequence).

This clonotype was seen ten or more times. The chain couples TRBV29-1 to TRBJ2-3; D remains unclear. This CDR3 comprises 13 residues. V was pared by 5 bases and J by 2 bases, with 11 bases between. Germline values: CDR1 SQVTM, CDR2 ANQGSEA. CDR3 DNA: TGCAGCGTTCGCGACCCAGACACAGATACGCAGTATTTT. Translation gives CSVRDPDTDTQYF.

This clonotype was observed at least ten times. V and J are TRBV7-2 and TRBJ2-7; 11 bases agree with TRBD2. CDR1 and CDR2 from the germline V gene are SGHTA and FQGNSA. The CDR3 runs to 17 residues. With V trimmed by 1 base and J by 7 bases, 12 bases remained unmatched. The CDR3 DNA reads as TGTGCCAGCAGCTTAGTAACTAGCGGGGGTGGGTATACGGAGCAGTACTTC. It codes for CASSLVTSGGGYTEQYF. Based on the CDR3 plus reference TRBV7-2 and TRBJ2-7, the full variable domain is GAGVSQSPSNKVTEKGKDVELRCDPISGHTALYWYRQSLGQGLEFLIYFQGNSAPDKSGLPSDRFSAERTGGSVSTLTIQRTQQEDSAVYLCASSLVTSGGGYTEQYFGPGTRLTVT.

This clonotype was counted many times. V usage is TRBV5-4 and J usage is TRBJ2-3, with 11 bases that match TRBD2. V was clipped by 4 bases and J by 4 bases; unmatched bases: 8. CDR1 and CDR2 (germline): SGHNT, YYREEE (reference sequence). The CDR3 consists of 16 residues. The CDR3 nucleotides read TGTGCCAGCAGCGGCCTAGCGGGAGGTCTGGCAGATACGCAGTATTTT. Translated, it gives CASSGLAGGLADTQYF.